This is a list of T cell receptor beta chains from one sample in a study of long-term antiretroviral therapy in people with HIV. The protocol was immunoSEQ multiplex PCR, while the TCRdb copy is restricted to in-frame clones and leaves out a portion. The sample shows some 35,000 clones, approximately 72% of them seen only once. Source: unsorted PBMCs, taken 3 years after starting antiretroviral therapy. The receptors originated from a man aged 45-65 years with HIV. Each CDR3 is given with its conserved first and last residue. D genes are given only for firm matches. Size tells how often a clone was seen (once, few, many) or the class of an expanded clone, and some rows leave it out.

j_call v_call cdr3_length clone_size d_call cdr3_nt cdr3_aa
TRBJ1-2 TRBV7-2 13 - - TGTGCCAGCAGCTTAGGGCCCAGGGATGGCTACACCTTC CASSLGPRDGYTF
TRBJ2-6 TRBV5-1 14 - - TGCGCCAGCAGCCTGGCGGGGGGGGCCAACGTCCTGACTTTC CASSLAGGANVLTF
TRBJ1-3 TRBV10-1 14 few - TGCGCCAGCAGTGAAGGGTTACGGGGAAACACCATATATTTT CASSEGLRGNTIYF
TRBJ1-5 TRBV9 14 once - TGTGCCAGAAGGGGTAACAGGGCTAATCAGCCCCAGCATTTT CARRGNRANQPQHF
TRBJ1-2 TRBV7-2 14 - - TGTGCCAGCAGCTTAAACGGACAGACCCGCGGCTACACCTTC CASSLNGQTRGYTF
TRBJ1-1 TRBV10-3 14 once - TGTGCCATCAGTCGAGGGGGTTTGGACACTGAAGCTTTCTTT CAISRGGLDTEAFF
TRBJ1-3 TRBV7-9 13 few - TGTGCCAGCAGCTCTTGGTCTGAGAACACCATATATTTT CASSSWSENTIYF
TRBJ1-6 TRBV6-1 17 - TRBD1 TGTGCCAGCAGTGAAGCGAAGACAGGGTCCTATAATTCACCCCTCCACTTT CASSEAKTGSYNSPLHF
TRBJ1-2 TRBV7-2 12 - - TGTGCCAGCGCGGGGAGCAACTATGGCTACACCTTC CASAGSNYGYTF
TRBJ1-2 TRBV5-1 14 few TRBD1 TGCGCCAGCAGCCTGGGACAGATTAACTATGGCTACACCTTC CASSLGQINYGYTF
TRBJ1-4 TRBV6-5 16 - - TGTGCCAGCAGTTACTCCCACGGGGCTCAGGGAGGAAAACTGTTTTTT CASSYSHGAQGGKLFF
TRBJ1-2 TRBV18 17 - TRBD1 TGTGCCAGCTCACTCGAATCGGGACAGGGAGACAGCTATGGCTACACCTTC CASSLESGQGDSYGYTF
TRBJ1-4 TRBV7-8 15 once - TGTGCCAGCAGCCAAAAGGGGGTGTTTGGGGAAAAACTGTTTTTT CASSQKGVFGEKLFF
TRBJ2-3 TRBV5-1 14 - - TGCGCCAGCAGCACGGAGATGGGGACAGATACGCAGTATTTT CASSTEMGTDTQYF
TRBJ2-7 TRBV6-5 14 - TRBD2 TGTGCCAGCAGTTACGGGACTAGCACTAGCGAGCAGTACTTC CASSYGTSTSEQYF
TRBJ1-2 TRBV18 17 few TRBD1 TGTGCCAGCTCACCAGGAGATGGACAGGGGGGGTTCTATGGCTACACCTTC CASSPGDGQGGFYGYTF
TRBJ2-3 TRBV28 15 - - TGTGCCAGCAGTTCAGGGGCCGAGGGAACAGATACGCAGTATTTT CASSSGAEGTDTQYF
TRBJ2-2 TRBV7-2 17 - - TGTGCCAGCAGCTTCCGCCCCGGTGGCAGTAACACCGGGGAGCTGTTTTTT CASSFRPGGSNTGELFF
TRBJ2-1 TRBV11-1 13 - - TGTGCCAGCTCCCGGGGGCTTTACAATGAGCAGTTCTTC CASSRGLYNEQFF
TRBJ1-1 TRBV18 17 - - TGTGCCAGCTCACCAGGAGGCGGCGGGGGAGTTAGTACTGAAGCTTTCTTT CASSPGGGGGVSTEAFF
TRBJ2-7 TRBV6-5 13 few - TGTGCCAGCCCCAAAGCACCCGTCCACGAGCAGTACTTC CASPKAPVHEQYF
TRBJ2-1 TRBV16 14 - - TGTGCCAGCAGAGCCAGCGGCTCCTACAATGAGCAGTTCTTC CASRASGSYNEQFF
TRBJ2-7 TRBV4-3 14 once TRBD1 TGCGCCAGCAGCCAACGGACAGGTGGGTACGAGCAGTACTTC CASSQRTGGYEQYF
TRBJ2-7 TRBV28 12 - - TGTGCCAGCAGTTCAGGGGTCCACGAGCAGTACTTC CASSSGVHEQYF
TRBJ1-4 TRBV5-6 15 - - TGTGCCAGCAGCTCGCCCGATGCAACTAATGAAAAACTGTTTTTT CASSSPDATNEKLFF
TRBJ1-2 TRBV29-1 12 - - TGCAGCGCCGCGGGCTTACGCTATGGCTACACCTTC CSAAGLRYGYTF
TRBJ1-2 TRBV7-6 13 few TRBD1 TGTGCCAGCAGCTTAGTAACAGGGGACGGCTACACCTTC CASSLVTGDGYTF
TRBJ2-3 TRBV18 16 - - TGTGCCAGCTCACCTACGGACAGTTCTCTGGCAGATACGCAGTATTTT CASSPTDSSLADTQYF
TRBJ2-7 TRBV6-5 15 - TRBD2 TGTGCCAGCAGCTCCACTCTAGCGGCAGCCTACGAGCAGTACTTC CASSSTLAAAYEQYF
TRBJ1-2 TRBV6-1 13 - - TGTGCCAGCACCCTCCAGGCATCGGGTGGCTACACCTTC CASTLQASGGYTF
TRBJ1-4 TRBV18 12 - - TGTGCCAGCTCACCACCGAACGGACAGACCCATTTT CASSPPNGQTHF
TRBJ2-7 TRBV18 12 - TRBD2 TGTGCCAGCTCAGGGGGGGTATGCGTGCAGTACTTC CASSGGVCVQYF
TRBJ1-5 TRBV6-1 15 - - TGTGCCAGCAGGCTACGGATCGCCGCTAATCAGCCCCAGCATTTT CASRLRIAANQPQHF
TRBJ2-1 TRBV7-2 14 - - TGTGCCAGCAGCTCGGCTGGGTCCCACAATGAGCAGTTCTTC CASSSAGSHNEQFF
TRBJ1-1 TRBV7-9 15 few - TGTGCCAGCAGCTTAGCGCTATCTGGGAACACTGAAGCTTTCTTT CASSLALSGNTEAFF
TRBJ2-1 TRBV6-5 15 - - TGTGCCAGCAGGCAAACTCCGAGCTCCTACAATGAGCAGTTCTTC CASRQTPSSYNEQFF
TRBJ2-5 TRBV7-9 13 - TRBD1 TGTGCGCTAAGAGGACAGGGTCAAGAGACCCAGTACTTC CALRGQGQETQYF
TRBJ1-3 TRBV6-5 14 - - TGTGCCAGCAGAGTGGGGTTCTCTGGAAACACCATATATTTT CASRVGFSGNTIYF
TRBJ2-2 TRBV4-3 17 - - TGCGCCAGCAGCCAAGATACAGCGCTCGCGAACACCGGGGAGCTGTTTTTT CASSQDTALANTGELFF
TRBJ1-4 TRBV5-1 14 - - TGCGCCAGCAGCTTGGGGGGGGCGTTTGAAAAACTGTTTTTT CASSLGGAFEKLFF
TRBJ1-3 TRBV18 16 - - TGTGCCAGCTCACCACCGAGTCGGAACTCTGGAAACACCATATATTTT CASSPPSRNSGNTIYF
TRBJ2-7 TRBV10-1 15 once TRBD1 TGCGCCAGCAGTGACCCGGGACAGGGAGGCCACGAGCAGTACTTC CASSDPGQGGHEQYF
TRBJ2-1 TRBV11-2 16 once TRBD2 TGTGCCAGCAGCCGTCTTGCGGGGGTTCCCTACAATGAGCAGTTCTTC CASSRLAGVPYNEQFF
TRBJ1-1 TRBV5-5 15 - - TGTGCCAGCAGCCTGGAGCGGGTCGCAGGGGTGGAAGCTTTCTTT CASSLERVAGVEAFF
TRBJ2-2 TRBV5-4 15 - TRBD2 TGTGCCAGCAGCTTGGGGGGGAGGGACACCGGGGAGCTGTTTTTT CASSLGGRDTGELFF
TRBJ2-1 TRBV7-9 17 once - TGTGCCAGCAGCTTAGAATCGTCGGGAGTTTACTACAATGAGCAGTTCTTC CASSLESSGVYYNEQFF
TRBJ1-1 TRBV15 13 - - TGTGCCACCAGCAGAGGGAAGAACACTGAAGCTTTCTTT CATSRGKNTEAFF
TRBJ2-3 TRBV27 17 - TRBD1 TGTGCCAGCAGTTTTTACCTCGGGACAGGGGGCCCAGATACGCAGTATTTT CASSFYLGTGGPDTQYF
TRBJ1-1 TRBV4-2 16 - TRBD1 TGTGCCAGCAGCCAGGGGACAGGACGGGTAAGAACTGAAGCTTTCTTT CASSQGTGRVRTEAFF
TRBJ2-1 TRBV14 20 - TRBD1 TGTGCCAGCAGCCTTCCTCCGGGACAGGGGTTAGCGGGACTCCGCAATGAGCAGTTCTTC CASSLPPGQGLAGLRNEQFF
TRBJ2-7 TRBV7-9 14 - - TGTGCCAGCATCGAGGGGATTTCGGCCCACGAGCAGTACTTC CASIEGISAHEQYF
TRBJ2-7 TRBV7-3 14 - TRBD1 TGTGCCAGCAGCCCGACAGGGGACACCTACGAGCAGTACTTC CASSPTGDTYEQYF
TRBJ1-5 TRBV4-1 14 - TRBD1 TGCGCCAGCAGCCTGGGGACAGGGAGTCAGCCCCAGCATTTT CASSLGTGSQPQHF